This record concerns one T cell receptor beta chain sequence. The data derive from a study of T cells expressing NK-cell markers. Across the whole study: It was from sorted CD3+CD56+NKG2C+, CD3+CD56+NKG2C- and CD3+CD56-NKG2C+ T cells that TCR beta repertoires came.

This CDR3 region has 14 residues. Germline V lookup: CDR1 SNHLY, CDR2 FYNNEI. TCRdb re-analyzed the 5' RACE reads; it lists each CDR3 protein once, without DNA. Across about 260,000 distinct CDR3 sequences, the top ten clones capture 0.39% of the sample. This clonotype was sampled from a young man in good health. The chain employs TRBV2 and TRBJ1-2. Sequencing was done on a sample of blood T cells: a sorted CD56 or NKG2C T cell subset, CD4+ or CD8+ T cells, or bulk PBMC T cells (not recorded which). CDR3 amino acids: CASSGLGFNYGYTF.